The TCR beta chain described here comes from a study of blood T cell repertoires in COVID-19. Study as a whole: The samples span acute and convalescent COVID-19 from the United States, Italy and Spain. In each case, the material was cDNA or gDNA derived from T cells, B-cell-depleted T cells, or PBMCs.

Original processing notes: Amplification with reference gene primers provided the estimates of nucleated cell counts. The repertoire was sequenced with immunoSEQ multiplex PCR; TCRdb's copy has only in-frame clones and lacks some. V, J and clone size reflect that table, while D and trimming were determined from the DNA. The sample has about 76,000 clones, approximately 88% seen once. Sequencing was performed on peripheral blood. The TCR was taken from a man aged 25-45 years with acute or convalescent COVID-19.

CDR3: CASSEGLAGGDEQFF. Here the CDR3 DNA reads TGTGCCAGCAGTGAGGGACTAGCGGGAGGCGATGAGCAGTTCTTC. V and J are TRBV6-4 and TRBJ2-1; TRBD2 aligns across 15 bases. CDR3 size: 15 residues. With V trimmed by 3 bases and J by 8 bases, 2 bases remained unmatched. Germline V gives CDR1 MRHNA, CDR2 SNTAGT.